The 25 T cell receptor beta chains below come from one sample, sequenced in a study of blood T cell repertoires in COVID-19. Sequencing was performed with immunoSEQ multiplex PCR; in TCRdb, only in-frame clones are kept and a portion is missing. There are under 70,000 clones in the sample; approximately 79% occur only once, and over 20% lies in the top ten. The sample consisted of peripheral blood. Source of these receptors: an elderly woman with active or convalescent COVID-19.

This sequence joins TRBV7-2 and TRBJ1-1, with a tentative D call TRBD1 (6 bases). Trimming left V 4 bases short and J 1 base short, with 7 bases between. This CDR3 is 13 amino acids long. In germline, CDR1 is SGHTA, CDR2 FQGNSA. For the CDR3, the DNA is TGTGCCAGCAGCTCACAGGGGAACACTGAAGCTTTCTTT. Amino acids: CASSSQGNTEAFF.

The chain couples TRBV11-2 to TRBJ2-3, with D possibly matching TRBD2 (5 bases). Per the germline V gene, CDR1 is SGHAT and CDR2 is FQNNGV. The germline V and J ends were trimmed by 7 bases and 2 bases, with 13 bases remaining between them. The CDR3 totals 14 residues. CDR3 DNA sequence: TGTGCCAGCATCGCGGGCCCTTACACAGATACGCAGTATTTT. Translation gives CASIAGPYTDTQYF.

As to this clone: Other DNA sequences in the sample encode the same CDR3. The rearrangement joins TRBV11-2 to TRBJ2-5; D remains ambiguous. Germline CDR1 is SGHAT and CDR2 is FQNNGV. V lost 1 base to trimming and J lost 1 base, with 4 bases between them. The CDR3 runs 13 residues. The CDR3 region has the DNA TGTGCCAGCAGCTTAGGGCTCCAAGAGACCCAGTACTTC. Translated, it gives CASSLGLQETQYF.

The chain is built from TRBV3-1 (or the pseudogene TRBV3-2) and TRBJ1-2, with a weak D call TRBD1 (5 bases). CDR3 length: 14 amino acids. Trimming removed 0 bases at V and 5 bases at J, with 10 bases between. Germline CDR1 reads LGHDT; CDR2 reads YNNKEL (reference sequence). CDR3 amino acids: CASSQESGNYGYTF. CDR3 nucleotide sequence: TGTGCCAGCAGCCAAGAATCAGGGAATTATGGCTACACCTTC.

The J gene is TRBJ2-3, the V gene TRBV5-1, with D possibly matching TRBD2 (6 bases). From germline, CDR1 is SGHRS and CDR2 YFSETQ. The CDR3 totals 14 residues. The germline V and J ends were trimmed by 3 bases and 5 bases, with 13 bases remaining between them. CDR3: CASSSGGSGDTQYF. The CDR3 DNA sequence: TGCGCCAGCAGCTCCGGAGGGTCTGGAGATACGCAGTATTTT.

This clone was counted between two and nine times. This chain links TRBV12-5 with TRBJ1-2; D ambiguous. Germline assignment: CDR1 LGHNT and CDR2 FRNRAP. V gave up 7 bases and J gave up 1 base, with 7 bases separating them. This CDR3 region has 12 residues. This CDR3 is CASVAFNYGYTF. CDR3 DNA sequence: TGTGCTAGTGTGGCTTTTAACTATGGCTACACCTTC.

V usage is TRBV19 and J usage is TRBJ2-7; TRBD1 matches 10 bases. V was pared by 5 bases and J by 6 bases, with 10 bases of the junction left unmatched. CDR1 LNHDA and CDR2 SQIVND come from the germline V gene (reference sequence). The CDR3 contains 15 residues. CDR3 in DNA: TGTGCCAGTAGTTCGCGTGGGACAGGGGTTCCCGAGCAGTACTTC. Translation: CASSSRGTGVPEQYF.

This sequence joins TRBV7-9 and TRBJ1-5; 9 nucleotides agree with TRBD1. This CDR3 spans 17 amino acids. Germline CDR1 is SEHNR and CDR2 is FQNEAQ (reference sequence). V lost 5 bases, J lost 4 bases, and 12 bases stayed unmatched. The CDR3 is CASSKETGTGLNQPQHF. The CDR3, as DNA: TGTGCCAGCAGCAAAGAGACCGGGACAGGGCTTAATCAGCCCCAGCATTTT. The entire variable domain, with the rest obtained from reference TRBV7-9 and TRBJ1-5, is as follows: DTGVSQNPRHKITKRGQNVTFRCDPISEHNRLYWYRQTLGQGPEFLTYFQNEAQLEKSRLLSDRFSAERPKGSFSTLEIQRTEQGDSAMYLCASSKETGTGLNQPQHFGDGTRLSIL.

V and J are TRBV30 and TRBJ1-2; 7 positions agree with TRBD1. CDR3 length equals 13 residues. The trim removed 4 bases at V and 5 bases at J, leaving 7 bases unmatched. The germline gives CDR1 GTSNPN, CDR2 SVGIG (reference sequence). CDR3 sequence reads: CAWNQQGVYGYTF. CDR3 sequence (DNA): TGTGCCTGGAATCAGCAGGGGGTTTATGGCTACACCTTC. The full variable domain, its missing parts supplied by reference TRBV30 and TRBJ1-2, is SQTIHQWPATLVQPVGSPLSLECTVEGTSNPNLYWYRQAAGRGLQLLFYSVGIGQISSEVPQNLSASRPQDRQFILSSKKLLLSDSGFYLCAWNQQGVYGYTFGSGTRLTVV.

The count of this clone is one. CDR3 in amino acids: CASSFTDRAQNQYF. The CDR3 coding sequence is TGCGCCAGCAGCTTCACGGACAGGGCGCAGAACCAGTACTTC. The chain uses TRBV5-1 and TRBJ2-4; 8 bases fit TRBD1. Germline lookup yields CDR1 SGHRS and CDR2 YFSETQ. The V segment lost 2 bases and the J segment 13 bases; nucleotides outside the gene matches: 11. The CDR3 has 14 residues.

There are many counts of this clone. The chain employs TRBV19 and TRBJ2-2; 10 bases line up with TRBD1. The CDR3 sequence is 15 residues long. Unmatched junction bases numbered 5, after V lost 6 bases and J lost 4 bases. From germline, CDR1 is LNHDA and CDR2 SQIVND (reference sequence). DNA for the CDR3: TGTGCCAGTAGACTGGGACAGGGGTTCACCGGGGAGCTGTTTTTT. This gives the protein CASRLGQGFTGELFF.

V is TRBV5-1 and J is TRBJ1-4; D ambiguous. The germline CDR1 and CDR2 sequences are SGHRS and YFSETQ. The V gene lost 4 bases and the J gene lost 3 bases, with 10 bases spanning the gap. This CDR3 contains 14 residues. The DNA of the CDR3 is TGCGCCAGCAGCCCGGATCAGGCTAATGAAAAACTGTTTTTT. It encodes CASSPDQANEKLFF.

This chain uses TRBV7-9 with TRBJ2-7; 10 positions match TRBD2. Losses at the gene ends were 1 base for V and 2 bases for J; bases not matched to a gene: 8. This CDR3 region has 17 residues. Germline CDR1 and CDR2: SEHNR and FQNEAQ (reference sequence). This chain's CDR3 is CASSLGIAGGPPYEQYF. The CDR3 DNA is TGTGCCAGCAGCTTAGGGATAGCGGGGGGCCCCCCCTACGAGCAGTACTTC.

In the case of this clone: This clone may be a read error of a much larger clone one base away. The chain is built from TRBV11-2 and TRBJ1-4; 11 bases agree with TRBD1. The V gene's germline CDR1 is SGHAT and CDR2 FQNNGV. The CDR3 totals 15 residues. The trim removed 5 bases at V and 7 bases at J, leaving 6 bases unmatched. CDR3 nucleotide sequence: TGTGCCAGCAGCGAAACCGGGACAGGGGGTGAAAAACTGTTTTTT. It specifies CASSETGTGGEKLFF.

In DNA, the CDR3 is TGTGCCAGAAGCTGGGACAGATCTTTAGAAGCTTTCTTT. Translating it yields CARSWDRSLEAFF. This sequence joins TRBV5-3 and TRBJ1-1, with 7 bases matching TRBD1. TRBV5-3 counts as an open reading frame of uncertain function. The ends lost 3 bases at V and 8 bases at J; junction bases unmatched: 7. This CDR3 contains 13 residues.

The rearrangement links TRBV2 to TRBJ1-1; the D gene is possibly TRBD1 (6 bases). The CDR3 totals 15 residues. In germline, CDR1 is SNHLY, CDR2 FYNNEI. V was shortened by 5 bases and J by 3 bases, with 16 bases between the two germline ends. The CDR3 protein is CASSTDSRGYTEAFF. The CDR3 DNA is TGTGCCAGCAGTACGGACAGTAGGGGATACACTGAAGCTTTCTTT. Full variable domain (missing parts from reference TRBV2 and TRBJ1-1): EPEVTQTPSHQVTQMGQEVILRCVPISNHLYFYWYRQILGQKVEFLVSFYNNEISEKSEIFDDQFSVERPDGSNFTLKIRSTKLEDSAMYFCASSTDSRGYTEAFFGQGTRLTVV.

This clone has just a few counts. The chain combines TRBV28 with TRBJ2-2; TRBD1 matches 9 bases. The CDR3 is 15 amino acids. V trimming: 6 bases; J trimming: 5 bases; junction bases outside the gene matches: 7. The germline CDR1 and CDR2 sequences are MDHEN and SYDVKM. The CDR3 here is CASSPGTGRTGELFF. CDR3 nucleotide sequence: TGTGCCAGCAGCCCCGGGACAGGGAGAACCGGGGAGCTGTTTTTT.

The rearrangement uses TRBV3-1 (or the pseudogene TRBV3-2) and TRBJ1-2, with 9 positions matching TRBD1. The germline V gene encodes CDR1 LGHDT and CDR2 YNNKEL (reference sequence). V gave up 4 bases and J gave up 2 bases; unmatched junction bases: 2. The CDR3 length is 14 residues. CDR3 sequence: CASSRTGVNYGYTF. DNA of the CDR3: TGTGCCAGCAGCCGGACAGGGGTGAACTATGGCTACACCTTC.

The chain joins TRBV5-4 to TRBJ2-5; 9 nucleotides match TRBD1. The CDR3 has 14 amino acids. The V gene's germline CDR1 is SGHNT and CDR2 YYREEE (reference sequence). With V trimmed by 4 bases and J by 3 bases, 4 bases remained unmatched. The CDR3 region has the DNA TGTGCCAGCAGCCAAGGGACAGGGAAAGAGACCCAGTACTTC. It is translated as CASSQGTGKETQYF.

CDR3 DNA sequence: TGTGCCAGCAGCCCCTGGGGGACAGGGGAGCAGTTCTTC. Translating it yields CASSPWGTGEQFF. This chain joins TRBV7-3 and TRBJ2-1, with 9 positions matching TRBD1. This CDR3 has 13 residues. V dropped 5 bases and J dropped 10; count of bases not matched to a gene: 6. CDR1 and CDR2 (germline): SGHTA, FQGTGA.

The CDR3 loop is CAWSVLNTQYF. Written as DNA, the CDR3 is TGTGCCTGGAGTGTACTAAATACGCAGTATTTT. V gene TRBV30 combines with J gene TRBJ2-3; D not certain. The length of the CDR3 is 11 residues. Germline V gene lookup returns CDR1 GTSNPN and CDR2 SVGIG (reference sequence). Trimming took 0 bases from V and 7 from J, leaving 5 bases between them.

This sequence joins TRBV6-5 and TRBJ2-2; TRBD1 aligns across 7 bases. V shed 6 bases, J shed 2 bases, and the junction held 3 bases outside the gene matches. The CDR3 is 14 amino acids. Germline CDR1 and CDR2: MNHEY and SVGAGI. The CDR3 protein is CASRGQINTGELFF. Here the CDR3 DNA reads TGTGCCAGCAGGGGACAGATAAACACCGGGGAGCTGTTTTTT.

The chain uses TRBV27 and TRBJ1-2, with 10 positions matching TRBD1. The CDR3 spans 14 residues. J gave up 8 bases and V 4 bases, and 7 bases lay outside the gene matches. Per germline, CDR1 MNHEY and CDR2 SMNVEV (reference sequence). The CDR3 reads CASSSGTGESGYTF. The DNA for the CDR3 is TGTGCCAGCAGTTCCGGGACAGGGGAAAGCGGCTACACCTTC.

The J gene is TRBJ1-1, the V gene TRBV27; D is unclear. V lost 3 bases, J lost 0 bases, and 14 bases lay in between. The CDR3 runs 16 residues. Germline CDR1 and CDR2: MNHEY and SMNVEV (reference sequence). The CDR3 sequence: CASSLNPAALNTEAFF. DNA for the CDR3: TGTGCCAGCAGTTTGAACCCCGCGGCTCTGAACACTGAAGCTTTCTTT.

V and J are TRBV6-6 and TRBJ1-5; D not certain. This CDR3 is built from 15 residues. The V end was cut by 6 bases, the J end by 3 bases, with 15 bases between. Germline V gene sequence: CDR1 MNHNY, CDR2 SVGAGI (reference sequence). In DNA form, the CDR3 reads TGTGCCAGCAGATCAGGAGGGTTCGCCAATCAGCCCCAGCATTTT. Translating gives CASRSGGFANQPQHF.